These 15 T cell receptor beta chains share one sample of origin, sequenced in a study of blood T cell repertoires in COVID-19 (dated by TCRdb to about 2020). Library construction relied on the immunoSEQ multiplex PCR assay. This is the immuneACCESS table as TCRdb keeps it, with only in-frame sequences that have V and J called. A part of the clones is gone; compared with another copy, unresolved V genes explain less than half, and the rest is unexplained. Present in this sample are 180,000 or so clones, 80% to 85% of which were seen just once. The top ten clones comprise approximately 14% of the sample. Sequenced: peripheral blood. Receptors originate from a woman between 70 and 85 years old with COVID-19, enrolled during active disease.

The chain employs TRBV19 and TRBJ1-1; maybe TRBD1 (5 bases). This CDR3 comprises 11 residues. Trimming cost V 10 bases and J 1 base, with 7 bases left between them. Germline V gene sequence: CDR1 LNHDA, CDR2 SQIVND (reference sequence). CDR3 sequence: CATGGNTEAFF. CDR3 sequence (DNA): TGTGCCACCGGGGGGAACACTGAAGCTTTCTTT.

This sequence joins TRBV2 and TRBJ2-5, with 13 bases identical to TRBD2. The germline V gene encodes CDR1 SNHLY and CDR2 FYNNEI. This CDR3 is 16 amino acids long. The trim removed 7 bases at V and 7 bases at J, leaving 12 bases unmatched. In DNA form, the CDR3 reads TGTGCCAGCATACCGGGACTAGCGGGGAGTGATGGGACCCAGTACTTC. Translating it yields CASIPGLAGSDGTQYF.

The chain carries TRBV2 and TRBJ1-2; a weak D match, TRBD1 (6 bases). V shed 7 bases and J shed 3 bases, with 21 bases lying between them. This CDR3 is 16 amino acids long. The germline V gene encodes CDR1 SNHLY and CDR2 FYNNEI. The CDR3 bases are TGTGCCAGCAAGAAAGAACCGGGGGCGGGGGACTATGGCTACACCTTC. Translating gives CASKKEPGAGDYGYTF.

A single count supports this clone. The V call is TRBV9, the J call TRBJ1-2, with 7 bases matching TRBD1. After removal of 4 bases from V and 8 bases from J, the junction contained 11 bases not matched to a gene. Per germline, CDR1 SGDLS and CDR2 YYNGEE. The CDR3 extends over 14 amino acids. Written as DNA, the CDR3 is TGTGCCAGCAGCACCGGGGACAGCATAAGAGGCTACACCTTC. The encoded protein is CASSTGDSIRGYTF.

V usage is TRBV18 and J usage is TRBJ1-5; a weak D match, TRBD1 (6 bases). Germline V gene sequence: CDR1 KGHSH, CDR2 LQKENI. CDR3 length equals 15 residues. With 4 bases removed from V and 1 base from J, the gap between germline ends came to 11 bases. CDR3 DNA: TGTGCCAGCTCACTTGGACAGAAAAGCAATCAGCCCCAGCATTTT. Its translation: CASSLGQKSNQPQHF.

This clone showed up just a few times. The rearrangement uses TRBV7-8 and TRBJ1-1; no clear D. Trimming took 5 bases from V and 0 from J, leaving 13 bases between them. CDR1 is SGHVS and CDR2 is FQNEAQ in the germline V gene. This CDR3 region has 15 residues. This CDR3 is CASSPERALNTEAFF. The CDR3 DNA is TGTGCCAGCAGCCCCGAGAGAGCTTTGAACACTGAAGCTTTCTTT.

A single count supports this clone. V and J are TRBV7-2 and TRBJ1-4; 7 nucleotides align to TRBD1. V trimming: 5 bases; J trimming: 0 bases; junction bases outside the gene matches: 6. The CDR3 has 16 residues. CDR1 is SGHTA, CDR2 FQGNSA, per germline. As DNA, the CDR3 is TGTGCCAGCAGCCTCCGGGACAGCCCAACTAATGAAAAACTGTTTTTT. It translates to CASSLRDSPTNEKLFF. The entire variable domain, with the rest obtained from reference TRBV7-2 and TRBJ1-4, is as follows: GAGVSQSPSNKVTEKGKDVELRCDPISGHTALYWYRQSLGQGLEFLIYFQGNSAPDKSGLPSDRFSAERTGGSVSTLTIQRTQQEDSAVYLCASSLRDSPTNEKLFFGSGTQLSVL.

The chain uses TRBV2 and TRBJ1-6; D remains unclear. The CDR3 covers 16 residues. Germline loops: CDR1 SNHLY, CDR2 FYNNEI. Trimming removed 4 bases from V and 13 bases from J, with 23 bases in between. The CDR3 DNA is TGTGCCAGCAGTGTAAAGAGAACGGAGGGTACCTCGCCCCTCCACTTT. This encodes CASSVKRTEGTSPLHF.

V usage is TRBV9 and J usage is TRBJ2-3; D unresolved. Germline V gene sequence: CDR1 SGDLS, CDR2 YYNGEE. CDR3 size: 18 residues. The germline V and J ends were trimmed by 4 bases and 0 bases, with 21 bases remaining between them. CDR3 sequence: CASSPRSWMAASTDTQYF. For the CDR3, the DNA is TGTGCCAGCAGCCCTCGGTCGTGGATGGCGGCTAGCACAGATACGCAGTATTTT.

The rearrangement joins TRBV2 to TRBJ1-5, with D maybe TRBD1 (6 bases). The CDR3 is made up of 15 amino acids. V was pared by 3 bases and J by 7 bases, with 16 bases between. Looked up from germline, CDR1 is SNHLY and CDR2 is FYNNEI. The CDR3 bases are TGTGCCAGCAGTGATAAGGACAGTCGGCGCCAGCCCCAGCATTTT. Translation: CASSDKDSRRQPQHF. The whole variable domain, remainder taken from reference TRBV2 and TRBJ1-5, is EPEVTQTPSHQVTQMGQEVILRCVPISNHLYFYWYRQILGQKVEFLVSFYNNEISEKSEIFDDQFSVERPDGSNFTLKIRSTKLEDSAMYFCASSDKDSRRQPQHFGDGTRLSIL.

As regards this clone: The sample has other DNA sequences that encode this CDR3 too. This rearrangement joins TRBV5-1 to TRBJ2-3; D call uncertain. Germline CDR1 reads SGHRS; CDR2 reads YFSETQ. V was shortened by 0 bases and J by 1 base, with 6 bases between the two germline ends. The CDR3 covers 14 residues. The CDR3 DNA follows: TGCGCCAGCAGCTTGGAGCAGGGCACAGATACGCAGTATTTT. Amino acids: CASSLEQGTDTQYF. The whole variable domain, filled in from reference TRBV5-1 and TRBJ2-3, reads KAGVTQTPRYLIKTRGQQVTLSCSPISGHRSVSWYQQTPGQGLQFLFEYFSETQRNKGNFPGRFSGRQFSNSRSEMNVSTLELGDSALYLCASSLEQGTDTQYFGPGTRLTVL.

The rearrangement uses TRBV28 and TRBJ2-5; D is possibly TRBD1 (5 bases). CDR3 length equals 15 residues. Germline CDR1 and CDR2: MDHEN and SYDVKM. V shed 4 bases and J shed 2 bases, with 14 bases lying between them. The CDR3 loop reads CASSSPDNHQETQYF. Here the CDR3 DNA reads TGTGCCAGCAGTTCCCCGGACAACCATCAAGAGACCCAGTACTTC.

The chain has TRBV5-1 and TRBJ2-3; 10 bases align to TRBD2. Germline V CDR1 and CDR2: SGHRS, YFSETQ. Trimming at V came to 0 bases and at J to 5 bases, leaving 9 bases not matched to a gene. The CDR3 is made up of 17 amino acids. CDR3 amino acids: CASSLESSGGPVDTQYF. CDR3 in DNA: TGCGCCAGCAGCTTGGAATCTAGCGGGGGCCCGGTAGATACGCAGTATTTT.

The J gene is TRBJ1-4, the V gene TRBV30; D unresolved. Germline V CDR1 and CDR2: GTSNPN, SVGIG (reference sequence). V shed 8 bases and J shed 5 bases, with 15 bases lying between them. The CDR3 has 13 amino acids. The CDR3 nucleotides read TGTGCCGGCTTACAGATCTCGAATGAAAAACTGTTTTTT. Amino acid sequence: CAGLQISNEKLFF.

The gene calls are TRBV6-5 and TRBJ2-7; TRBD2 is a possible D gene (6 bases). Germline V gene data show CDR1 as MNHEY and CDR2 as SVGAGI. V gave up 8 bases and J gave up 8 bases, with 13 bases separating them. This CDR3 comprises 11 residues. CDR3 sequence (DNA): TGTGCCAGCCTCTACGGGACTCAGCAGTACTTC. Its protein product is CASLYGTQQYF.